A selection of T cell receptor beta chains follows, all from one sample in a study of CD4 T cells in relation to SARS-CoV-2 and coronaviruses. These receptors' targets are unknown. Clones were sequenced by immunoSEQ multiplex PCR, and TCRdb holds only the in-frame ones, with some missing. Of about 38,000 clones listed, over 70% are singletons. Sequenced sample: memory CD4+ T cells from PBMCs, cultured in vitro. Receptor source: an adult with COVID-19. The CDR3 runs from the conserved cysteine through the conserved F or W. Fields, in order: clone size, J gene, V gene, D gene, CDR3 protein, CDR3 DNA. The D gene is left open where the match is weak. Only part of the rows carry a size: once, few, many, or a class if the clone is expanded.

size: -; J: TRBJ1-2; V: TRBV7-2; D: TRBD1; CDR3: CASSLAQSYNRGGYTF; DNA: TGTGCCAGCAGCTTAGCGCAATCATATAACAGGGGCGGCTACACCTTC
size: few; J: TRBJ2-7; V: TRBV28; D: -; CDR3: CASSSLSTGAYEQYF; DNA: TGTGCCAGCAGTTCCCTCTCTACTGGAGCCTACGAGCAGTACTTC
size: -; J: TRBJ2-7; V: TRBV18; D: TRBD1; CDR3: CASSRDQGAYEQYF; DNA: TGTGCCAGCTCACGGGACCAGGGGGCCTACGAGCAGTACTTC
size: -; J: TRBJ2-7; V: TRBV3-1/TRBV3-2; D: TRBD1; CDR3: CASSLRDRGREQYF; DNA: TGTGCCAGCAGCCTCCGGGACAGGGGTCGCGAGCAGTACTTC
size: -; J: TRBJ2-7; V: TRBV28; D: -; CDR3: CASRQSSGHEQYF; DNA: TGTGCCAGCAGACAATCAAGTGGGCACGAGCAGTACTTC
size: -; J: TRBJ2-7; V: TRBV27; D: TRBD2; CDR3: CASSKNSPGLAGLTYEQYF; DNA: TGTGCCAGCAGCAAGAACTCTCCGGGACTAGCGGGCTTAACCTACGAGCAGTACTTC
size: -; J: TRBJ1-5; V: TRBV5-8; D: -; CDR3: CASSLDSNQPQHF; DNA: TGTGCCAGCAGCCTCGATAGCAATCAGCCCCAGCATTTT
size: -; J: TRBJ2-7; V: TRBV28; D: -; CDR3: CASSELTNRVYEQYF; DNA: TGTGCCAGCAGTGAACTGACCAACAGGGTCTACGAGCAGTACTTC
size: -; J: TRBJ2-5; V: TRBV5-4; D: TRBD2; CDR3: CASSPRGESWDQYF; DNA: TGTGCCAGCAGCCCCCGGGGGGAATCATGGGACCAGTACTTC
size: -; J: TRBJ2-2; V: TRBV5-6; D: TRBD2; CDR3: CASSLAGSGRYTGELFF; DNA: TGTGCCAGCAGCTTGGCGGGTAGCGGGCGGTACACCGGGGAGCTGTTTTTT
size: few; J: TRBJ2-5; V: TRBV2; D: TRBD2; CDR3: CASTLAGAPQETQYF; DNA: TGTGCCAGCACCTTGGCGGGAGCTCCTCAAGAGACCCAGTACTTC
size: -; J: TRBJ2-5; V: TRBV5-6; D: -; CDR3: CASSLQVQETQYF; DNA: TGTGCCAGCAGCTTACAGGTCCAAGAGACCCAGTACTTC
size: once; J: TRBJ2-5; V: TRBV28; D: -; CDR3: CASIVAAGETQYF; DNA: TGTGCCAGCATAGTAGCGGCAGGGGAGACCCAGTACTTC
size: -; J: TRBJ2-7; V: TRBV5-4; D: TRBD2; CDR3: CASSSAGTSGRGYEQYF; DNA: TGTGCCAGCAGCTCCGCCGGGACTAGCGGGAGGGGGTACGAGCAGTACTTC
size: once; J: TRBJ2-7; V: TRBV6-6; D: -; CDR3: CASRVGIEQYF; DNA: TGTGCCAGCAGGGTGGGGATCGAGCAGTACTTC
size: -; J: TRBJ2-3; V: TRBV7-8; D: -; CDR3: CASTKDLRIFTDTQYF; DNA: TGTGCCAGTACAAAGGATCTTCGGATATTCACAGATACGCAGTATTTT
size: -; J: TRBJ2-2; V: TRBV4-3; D: TRBD2; CDR3: CASSQDNFVSLAGVFGELFF; DNA: TGCGCCAGCAGCCAAGATAATTTTGTGAGTCTAGCGGGAGTCTTTGGGGAGCTGTTTTTT
size: -; J: TRBJ1-1; V: TRBV5-1; D: -; CDR3: CASSLLGQGTEAFF; DNA: TGCGCCAGCAGCCTGTTAGGGCAGGGCACTGAAGCTTTCTTT